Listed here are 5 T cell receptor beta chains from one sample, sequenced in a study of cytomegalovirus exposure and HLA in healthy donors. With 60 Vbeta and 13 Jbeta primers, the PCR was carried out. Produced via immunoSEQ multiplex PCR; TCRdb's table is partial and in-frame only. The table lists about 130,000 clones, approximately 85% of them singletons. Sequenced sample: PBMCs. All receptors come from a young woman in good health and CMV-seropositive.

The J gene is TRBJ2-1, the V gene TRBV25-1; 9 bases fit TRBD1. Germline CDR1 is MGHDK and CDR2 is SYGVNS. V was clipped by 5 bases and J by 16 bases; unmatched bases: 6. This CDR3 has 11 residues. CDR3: CASSTGDRDFF. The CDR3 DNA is TGTGCCAGCAGTACCGGGGACAGGGACTTCTTC. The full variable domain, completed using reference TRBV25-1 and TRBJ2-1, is EADIYQTPRYLVIGTGKKITLECSQTMGHDKMYWYQQDPGMELHLIHYSYGVNSTEKGDLSSESTVSRIRTEHFPLTLESARPSHTSQYLCASSTGDRDFFGPGTRLTVL.

CDR3 in DNA: TGTGCCAGCAGCTTAGGAGTCCTGGGCACAGATACGCAGTATTTT. As protein: CASSLGVLGTDTQYF. This rearrangement joins TRBV5-6 to TRBJ2-3; D not certain. Germline CDR1 is SGHDT and CDR2 is YYEEEE. The length of the CDR3 is 15 residues. The V end was cut by 2 bases, the J end by 1 base, with 11 bases between.

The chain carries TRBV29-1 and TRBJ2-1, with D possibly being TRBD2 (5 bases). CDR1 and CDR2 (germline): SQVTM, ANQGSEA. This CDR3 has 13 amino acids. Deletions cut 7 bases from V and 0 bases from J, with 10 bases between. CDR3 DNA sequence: TGCAGCGCTTCCCGGGACTCCTACAATGAGCAGTTCTTC. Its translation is CSASRDSYNEQFF.

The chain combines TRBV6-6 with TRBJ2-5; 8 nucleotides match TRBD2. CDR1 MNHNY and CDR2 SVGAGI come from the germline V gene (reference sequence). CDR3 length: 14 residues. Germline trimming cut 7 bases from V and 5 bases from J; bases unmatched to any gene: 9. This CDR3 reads CASNGGGPGETQYF. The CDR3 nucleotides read TGTGCCAGCAACGGCGGGGGGCCAGGGGAGACCCAGTACTTC.

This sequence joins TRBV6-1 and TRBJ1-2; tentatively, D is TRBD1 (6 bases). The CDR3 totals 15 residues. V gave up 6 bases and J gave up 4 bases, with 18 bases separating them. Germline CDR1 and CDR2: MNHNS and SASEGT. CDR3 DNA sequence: TGTGCCAGCAGCGCGGCCTTAGGGGACATCTATGGCTACACCTTC. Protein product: CASSAALGDIYGYTF.